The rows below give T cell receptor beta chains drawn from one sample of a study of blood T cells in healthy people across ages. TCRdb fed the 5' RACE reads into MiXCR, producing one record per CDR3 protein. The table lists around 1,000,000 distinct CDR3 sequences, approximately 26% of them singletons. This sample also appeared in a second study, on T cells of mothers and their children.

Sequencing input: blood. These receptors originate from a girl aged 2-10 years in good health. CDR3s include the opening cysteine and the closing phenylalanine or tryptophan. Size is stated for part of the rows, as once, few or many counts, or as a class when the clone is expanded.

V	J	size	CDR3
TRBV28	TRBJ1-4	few	CASSLRADEKLFF
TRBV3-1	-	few	CASSQRFAAYEQYF
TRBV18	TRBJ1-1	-	CASSATDMNTEAFF
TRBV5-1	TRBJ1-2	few	CASSATRANYGYTF
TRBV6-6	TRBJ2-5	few	CASSFYGGGGQETQYF
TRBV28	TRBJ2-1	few	CASSSPFYNEQFF
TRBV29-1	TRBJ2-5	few	CSVEVWIEGGETQYF
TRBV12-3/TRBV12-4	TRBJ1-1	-	CASSLRGDLKGAFF
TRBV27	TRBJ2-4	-	CASMPFRGKNIQYF
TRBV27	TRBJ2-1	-	CASSLGLAGSSSYNEQFF
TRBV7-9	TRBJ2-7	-	CASSPQLQSYEQYF
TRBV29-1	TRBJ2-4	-	CSVVTRGAKNIQYF
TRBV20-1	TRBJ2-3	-	CSAREGLAGVNTQYF
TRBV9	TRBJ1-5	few	CASSKGSGNQPQHF
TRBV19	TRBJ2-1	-	CASMRAVFPYNEQFF
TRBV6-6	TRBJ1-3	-	CASSTGGQRGNTIYF
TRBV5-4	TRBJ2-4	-	CASSLFGTRAKNIQYF
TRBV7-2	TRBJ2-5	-	CASSLGTSYQETQYF
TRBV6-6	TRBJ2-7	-	CASSYLTGGKYEQYF
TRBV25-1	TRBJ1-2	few	CASSEYFEGWNGYTF
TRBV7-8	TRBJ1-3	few	CASSLGRVSGNTIYF
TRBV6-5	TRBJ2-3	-	CASSPSGYSDTQYF
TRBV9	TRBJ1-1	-	CASSVDPFGTEAFF
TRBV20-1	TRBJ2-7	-	CSASFLRDRGPLEQYF
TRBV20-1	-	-	CSAAGQLFSYEQYF
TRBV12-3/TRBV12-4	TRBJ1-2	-	CASSLDRGRRGYTF
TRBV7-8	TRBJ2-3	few	CASSFSAGMSDTQYF
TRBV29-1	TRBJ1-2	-	CSVEGRGNGYTF
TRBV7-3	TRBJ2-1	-	CATRIAGSRSSGRETLYF
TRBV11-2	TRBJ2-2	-	CASSFDTTNTGELFF
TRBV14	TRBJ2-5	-	CASSPMFQIRGPETQYF
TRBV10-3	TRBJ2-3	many	CAISESAGDTQYF
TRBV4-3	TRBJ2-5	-	CASSARRGEETQYF
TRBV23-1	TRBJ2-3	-	CASSQSASVLRTTWDSTHTQYF
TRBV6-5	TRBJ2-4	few	CASSYAGGSNIQYF
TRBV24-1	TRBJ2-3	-	CATSDHRDRTDTQYF
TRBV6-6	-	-	CASRAGTSGTQYF
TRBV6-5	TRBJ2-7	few	CATRTAVESREQYF
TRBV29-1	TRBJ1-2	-	CSVAGINYGYTF
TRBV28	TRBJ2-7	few	CASREQGGGIYEQYF
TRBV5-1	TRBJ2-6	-	CASSFEAPGANVLTF
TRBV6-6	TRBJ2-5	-	CASSYSAGGQETQYF
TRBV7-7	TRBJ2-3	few	CASSLYYGSTQYF
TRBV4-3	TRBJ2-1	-	CASSLPPLAGGLNEQFF
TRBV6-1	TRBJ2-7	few	CASHSYWDEQYF
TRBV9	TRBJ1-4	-	CASSEGVATNEKLFF
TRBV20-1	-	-	CSAGTSVYEQYF
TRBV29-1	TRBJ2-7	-	CSVLLRLAVNEQYF
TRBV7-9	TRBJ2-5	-	CASSLVAKQETQYF
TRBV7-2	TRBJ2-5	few	CASSLGAAGKTQYF
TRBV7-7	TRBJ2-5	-	CASSLRRRESETQYF